This TCR beta chain was identified during a study of shared clonotypes between healthy human individuals. Sorted-subset replicate PCR reactions were performed with roughly 200 ng DNA, corresponding to 30,000 to 35,000 T cell genomes. TCRdb's copy holds only in-frame clones and misses some; the assay was immunoSEQ multiplex PCR. This sample has about a million clones; 60% to 80% occur once, and the top ten carry almost 0.9%. This clone was observed a single time. V lost 4 bases and J lost 0, with 7 bases in between. The CDR3 contains 14 residues. CDR1 is MGHRA, CDR2 YSYEKL, per germline. Sample: memory CD4+ T cells from PBMCs. The subset was: CD45RA-negative fraction. This sequence joins TRBV4-1 and TRBJ2-1, with D unclear. The clonotype originates from a man between 18 and 29 years old in good health. Some clones in this sample may be carry-over from other donors' samples. CDR3 in amino acids: CASSLDGSYNEQFF. The CDR3, as DNA: TGCGCCAGCAGCCTAGACGGCTCCTACAATGAGCAGTTCTTC.